The clone carrying this T cell receptor beta chain was detected ten times or more. Germline V gives CDR1 LGHNT, CDR2 FRNRAP. Deletions cut 5 bases from V and 2 bases from J, with 13 bases between. The CDR3 sequence is 15 residues long. These data are taken from a study of Graves' ophthalmopathy and Graves' hyperthyroidism. Amplification from RNA transcripts yielded the TCR beta CDR3 regions. HTBI primers primed a first-round RT-PCR, and a second-round multiplex PCR followed. MiXCR, run by TCRdb on the multiplex PCR reads, gives a single entry per CDR3 protein. Of approximately 160,000 distinct CDR3 sequences listed, roughly 37% are singletons.

Material for sequencing was peripheral blood. The TCR sequence derives from a woman aged 40 to 55 with Graves' ophthalmopathy. The gene calls are TRBV12-5 and TRBJ1-3; D unresolved. The CDR3 sequence is CASGPGPPAGNTIYF. In DNA form, the CDR3 reads TGTGCTAGTGGTCCCGGACCCCCCGCTGGAAACACCATATATTTT. Drawing the rest from reference TRBV12-5 and TRBJ1-3, the complete variable domain is DARVTQTPRHKVTEMGQEVTMRCQPILGHNTVFWYRQTMMQGLELLAYFRNRAPLDDSGMPKDRFSAEMPDATLATLKIQPSEPRDSAVYFCASGPGPPAGNTIYFGEGSWLTVV.